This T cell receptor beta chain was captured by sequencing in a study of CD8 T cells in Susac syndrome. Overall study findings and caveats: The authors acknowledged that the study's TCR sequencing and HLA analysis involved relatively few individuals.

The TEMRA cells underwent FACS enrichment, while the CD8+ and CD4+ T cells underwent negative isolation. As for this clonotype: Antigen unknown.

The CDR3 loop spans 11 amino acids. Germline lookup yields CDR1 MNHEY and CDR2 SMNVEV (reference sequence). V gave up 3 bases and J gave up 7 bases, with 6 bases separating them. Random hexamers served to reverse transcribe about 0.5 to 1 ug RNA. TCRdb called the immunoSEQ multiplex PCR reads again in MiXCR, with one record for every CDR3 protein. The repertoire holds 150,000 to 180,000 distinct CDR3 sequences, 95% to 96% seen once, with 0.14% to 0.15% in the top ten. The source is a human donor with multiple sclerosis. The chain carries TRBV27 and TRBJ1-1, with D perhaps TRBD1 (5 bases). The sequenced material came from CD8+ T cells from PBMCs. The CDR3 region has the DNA TGTGCCAGCAGTTTGGGGGATGAAGCTTTCTTT. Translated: CASSLGDEAFF.